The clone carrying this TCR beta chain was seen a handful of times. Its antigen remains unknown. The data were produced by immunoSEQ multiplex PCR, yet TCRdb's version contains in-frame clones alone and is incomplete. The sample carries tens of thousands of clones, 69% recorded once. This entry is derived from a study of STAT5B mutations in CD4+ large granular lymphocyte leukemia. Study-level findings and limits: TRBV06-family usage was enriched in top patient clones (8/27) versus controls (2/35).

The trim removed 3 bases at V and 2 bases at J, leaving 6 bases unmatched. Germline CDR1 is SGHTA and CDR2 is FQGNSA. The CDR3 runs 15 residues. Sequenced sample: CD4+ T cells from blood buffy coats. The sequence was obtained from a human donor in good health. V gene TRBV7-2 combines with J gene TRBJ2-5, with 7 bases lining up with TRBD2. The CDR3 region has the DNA TGTGCCAGCAGCTTCATGGGGGGGAGACAAGAGACCCAGTACTTC. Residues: CASSFMGGRQETQYF.